This TCR beta chain was found in a study of human T cells and chemical hapten exposure. Time point denoted: pre-sensitization, week 0. Treatment indicated: therapeutic diphenylcyclopropenone sensitization with weekly scalp DPC. The V gene's germline CDR1 is SEHNR and CDR2 FQNEAQ (reference sequence). V lost 6 bases to trimming and J lost 5 bases, with 12 bases between them. The CDR3 has 13 residues. TCRdb passed the RACE reads through MiXCR, listing each CDR3 protein once. The table records some 200,000 distinct CDR3 sequences, under 35% of them present only once. This clonotype was obtained from a woman in her 30s with alopecia areata. Some clones in this sample may be carry-over from other donors' samples. The sample was whole blood, taken in connection with sensitization to the hapten diphenylcyclopropenone (DPC). The chain employs TRBV7-9 and TRBJ2-3, with D hard to call. The CDR3 region has the DNA TGTGCCAGCAGTCAGCGCTCTATAGATACGCAGTATTTT. Residues: CASSQRSIDTQYF.